These T cell receptor beta chains were read from a single sample in a study of blood T cells in healthy people across ages. TCRdb reprocessed the 5' RACE reads via MiXCR and lists one record per CDR3 protein. The sample lists roughly 1,100,000 distinct CDR3 sequences; 25% were seen once. The same specimen was also included in a second study, on T cells of mothers and their children.

The sequencing sample was made of blood. These receptors were collected from a girl aged 2 to 10 in good health. The CDR3 runs from the conserved cysteine through the conserved F or W. The order of the fields is V gene, D gene, clone size, J gene, CDR3 DNA, CDR3 protein. D genes are given only for firm matches. Clone sizes are given selectively: once, few, many, or a class where the clone is expanded.

>TRBV20-1|TRBD1|few|TRBJ1-6
TGCAGTGCTATCGGGACAGGGTGGTCTGAGTCACCCCTCCACTTT
CSAIGTGWSESPLHF
>TRBV28|-|-|TRBJ2-1
TGTGCCAGCAGTGGTCCGGGACGGAGAGAGCAGTTCTTC
CASSGPGRREQFF
>TRBV12-3/TRBV12-4|-|-|TRBJ1-2
TGTGCCAGCAGTAGACGCGCAGCTAACTATGGCTACACCTTC
CASSRRAANYGYTF
>TRBV9|-|few|TRBJ1-1
TGTGCCAACCAAATCACTGAAGCTTTCTTT
CANQITEAFF
>TRBV25-1|-|once|TRBJ1-1
TGTGCCAGCAGTGGAGTAATGGGTTGGACTGAAGCTTTCTTT
CASSGVMGWTEAFF
>TRBV14|TRBD2|-|TRBJ2-1
TGTGCCAGCAGCCAAGCCCCCTTTAGCGGGAGGACTTACAATGAGCAGTTCTTC
CASSQAPFSGRTYNEQFF
>TRBV29-1|-|-|TRBJ2-1
TGCAGCGTTAAAGTTGCGCCCGTACGGTACAATGAGCAGTTCTTC
CSVKVAPVRYNEQFF
>TRBV6-5|-|many|TRBJ2-7
TGTGCCAGCAGGACGGACTTTTGGGCCTACGAGCAGTACTTC
CASRTDFWAYEQYF
>TRBV28|-|-|TRBJ2-5
TGTGCCAGCAGTTTCCGCACGAACCAAGAGACCCAGTACTTC
CASSFRTNQETQYF
>TRBV5-1|TRBD2|few|TRBJ2-1
TGCGCCAGCAGCTTACTAGCGGGAGCCAACAATGAGCAGTTCTTC
CASSLLAGANNEQFF